Listed below are T cell receptor beta chains from one sample, sequenced in a study of T-cell reconstitution after alpha-beta-depleted transplantation in children. A single record per CDR3 protein comes from TCRdb applying MiXCR to the PCR reads. The sample carries hundreds of thousands of distinct CDR3 sequences, about 11% recorded once. This sample comprised PBMCs, obtained before TCRalphabeta/CD19-depleted stem cell transplant. All receptors derive from a child under three years old with acute myeloid leukemia, due to receive a stem cell transplant. The CDR3 runs from the conserved cysteine through the conserved F or W. A D gene is named only where the DNA matches it firmly. For some rows the clone size is stated as once, few or many, or as a class when expanded; others skip it.

j_call d_call clone_size v_call cdr3_nt cdr3_aa
TRBJ1-3 - many TRBV19 TGTGCCAGTAGTGCAGGAAACTCTGGAAACACCATATATTTT CASSAGNSGNTIYF
TRBJ2-1 TRBD1 many TRBV28 TGTGCCAGCACCCTGGACAGGGGCCTCTACAATGAGCAGTTCTTC CASTLDRGLYNEQFF
TRBJ2-5 TRBD2 many TRBV7-9 TGTGCCAGCAGCTTAGGGACTAGCGGGAGAAGGGAGACCCAGTACTTC CASSLGTSGRRETQYF
TRBJ2-3 TRBD1 many TRBV7-8 TGTGCCAGCAGCTTGGGACAGGGGAAGTTAACAGATACGCAGTATTTT CASSLGQGKLTDTQYF
TRBJ2-1 TRBD2 many TRBV2 TGTGCCAGCAGTGAATGGGGGGCTAGCGGGCCCATATGTGAGCAGTTCTTC CASSEWGASGPICEQFF
TRBJ1-3 - - TRBV5-8 TGTGCCAGCAGCCGGGGAGTACCGACTGGAAACACCATATATTTT CASSRGVPTGNTIYF
TRBJ2-3 TRBD2 once TRBV20-1 TGCAGTGCTTCGGGACTAGCGACCCTTATTACAGATACGCAGTATTTT CSASGLATLITDTQYF
TRBJ2-7 TRBD2 many TRBV3-1 TGTGCCAGCAGCCTCTCGACTAGCGCAATCCAGTACTTC CASSLSTSAIQYF
TRBJ2-1 TRBD2 many TRBV14 TGTGCCAGCAGCCCAGGACTAGCGGGGATATACAATGAGCAGTTCTTC CASSPGLAGIYNEQFF
TRBJ2-1 - many TRBV7-6 TGTGCCAGCAGCTTAGCAATAGTTAAGGGCAATGAGCAGTTCTTC CASSLAIVKGNEQFF
TRBJ2-5 - - TRBV25-1 TGTGCCAGCAGTGAAAGGTTTGGGGGGTACCAAGAGACCCAGTACTTC CASSERFGGYQETQYF
TRBJ2-3 TRBD1 many TRBV5-1 TGCGCCAGCAGCCGAGACAGGGATCCAGATACGCAGTATTTT CASSRDRDPDTQYF
TRBJ2-5 TRBD1 many TRBV12-3/TRBV12-4 TGTGCCAGCAGTTTGACAGGGAAAGAGACCCAGTACTTC CASSLTGKETQYF
TRBJ1-1 - few TRBV20-1 TGCAGTGCTAGCCCACGGGGGGACACTGAAGCTTTCTTT CSASPRGDTEAFF
TRBJ1-2 TRBD1 - TRBV7-9 TGTGCCAGCAGCTTAACGACAGGGAACTATGCCTACACCTTC CASSLTTGNYAYTF
TRBJ2-2 TRBD2 many TRBV9 TGTGCCAGCAGCGTAGGACCGAGCGGGAGGGGAGACACCGGGGAGCTGTTTTTT CASSVGPSGRGDTGELFF
TRBJ2-6 TRBD1 many TRBV28 TGTGCCAGCAGTTCAGGGGGTATTTTCTCTGGGGCCAACGTCCTGACTTTC CASSSGGIFSGANVLTF
TRBJ2-2 - many TRBV7-6 TGTGCCAGCAGCTTAAGGAGGGAGAACACCGGGGAGCTGTTTTTT CASSLRRENTGELFF
TRBJ2-3 - - TRBV5-1 TGCGCCAGCAGCTTGCCGGCCCGGGCAGATACGCAGTATTTT CASSLPARADTQYF
TRBJ1-2 - many TRBV5-1 TGCGCCAGCAGCAGGGACGAGCCGGGACGGCAGTATGGCTACACCTTC CASSRDEPGRQYGYTF
TRBJ2-5 TRBD1 many TRBV7-9 TGTGCCAGCAGCGTCGGACAGGGGGTGGGAGAGACCCAGTACTTC CASSVGQGVGETQYF
TRBJ1-2 TRBD1 many TRBV12-3/TRBV12-4 TGTGCCAGCAGTTCCCGGGGACAGGGGGACTATGGCTACACCTTC CASSSRGQGDYGYTF
TRBJ1-5 - few TRBV20-1 TGCAGTGCCATTAGGGTAAGCAATCAGCCCCAGCATTTT CSAIRVSNQPQHF
TRBJ2-2 - many TRBV20-1 TGCAGTGCTAGAGATCGAAGGGGGGCGGTCACCGGGGAGCTGTTTTTT CSARDRRGAVTGELFF